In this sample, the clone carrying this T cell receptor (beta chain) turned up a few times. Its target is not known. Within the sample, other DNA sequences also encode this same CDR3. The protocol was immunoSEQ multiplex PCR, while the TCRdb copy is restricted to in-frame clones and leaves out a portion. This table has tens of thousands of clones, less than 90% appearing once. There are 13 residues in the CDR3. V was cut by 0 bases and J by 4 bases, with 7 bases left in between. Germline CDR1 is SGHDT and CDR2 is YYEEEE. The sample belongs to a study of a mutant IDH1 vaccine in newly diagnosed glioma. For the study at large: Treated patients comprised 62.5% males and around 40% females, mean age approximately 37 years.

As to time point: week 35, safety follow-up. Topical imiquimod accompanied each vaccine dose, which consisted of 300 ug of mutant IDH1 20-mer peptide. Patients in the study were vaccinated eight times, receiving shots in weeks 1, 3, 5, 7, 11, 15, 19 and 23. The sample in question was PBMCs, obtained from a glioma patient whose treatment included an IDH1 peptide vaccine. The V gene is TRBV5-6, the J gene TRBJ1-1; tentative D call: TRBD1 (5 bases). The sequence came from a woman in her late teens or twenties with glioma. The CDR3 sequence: CASSLEGSTEAFF. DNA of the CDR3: TGTGCCAGCAGCTTGGAGGGGAGCACTGAAGCTTTCTTT.